This T cell receptor (beta chain) was identified in a study of blood T cell repertoires in COVID-19. About the study: PBMCs, B-cell-depleted T cells, or T cells provided the cDNA or gDNA that made up the material.

The ends were cut back, 0 bases at V and 2 bases at J, with 8 bases in the middle. The CDR3 extends over 15 amino acids. CDR1 KGHSH and CDR2 LQKENI come from the germline V gene. Original analysis: From reference gene primer amplification, estimates of nucleated cell counts were derived. Repertoires were generated with immunoSEQ multiplex PCR, while TCRdb's copy carries only in-frame clones and drops some. V, J and clone size are taken as reported in that table, and D and trimming were inferred from the DNA itself. The sample gives 130,000 to 150,000 clones, around 80% of which show up once; 3.5% to 4.5% is in the top ten.

The chain carries TRBV18 and TRBJ1-5; D may be TRBD1 (6 bases). Material: peripheral blood. The TCR was taken from a man aged 60-69 years with acute or convalescent COVID-19. The CDR3 bases are TGTGCCAGCTCACCACCGTCAGGGGGCAATCAGCCCCAGCATTTT. It encodes CASSPPSGGNQPQHF.